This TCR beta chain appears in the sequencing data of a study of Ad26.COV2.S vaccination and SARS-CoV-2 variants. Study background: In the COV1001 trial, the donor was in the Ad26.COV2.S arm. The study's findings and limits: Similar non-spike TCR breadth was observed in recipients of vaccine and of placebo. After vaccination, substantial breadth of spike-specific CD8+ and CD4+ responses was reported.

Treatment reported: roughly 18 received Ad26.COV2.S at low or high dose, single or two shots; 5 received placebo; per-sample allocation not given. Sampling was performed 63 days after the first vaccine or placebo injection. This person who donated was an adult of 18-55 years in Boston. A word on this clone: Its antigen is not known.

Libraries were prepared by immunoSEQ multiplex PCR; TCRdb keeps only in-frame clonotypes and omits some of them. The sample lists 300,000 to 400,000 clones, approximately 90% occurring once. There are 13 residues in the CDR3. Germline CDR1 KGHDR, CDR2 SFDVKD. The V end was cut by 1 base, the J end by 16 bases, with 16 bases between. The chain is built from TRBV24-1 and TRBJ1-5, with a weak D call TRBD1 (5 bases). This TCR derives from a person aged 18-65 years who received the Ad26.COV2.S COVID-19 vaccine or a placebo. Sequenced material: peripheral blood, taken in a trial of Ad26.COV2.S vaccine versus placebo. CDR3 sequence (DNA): TGTGCCACCAGTGATTTTGGGGAGAGGGGTGAACATTTT. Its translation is CATSDFGERGEHF.